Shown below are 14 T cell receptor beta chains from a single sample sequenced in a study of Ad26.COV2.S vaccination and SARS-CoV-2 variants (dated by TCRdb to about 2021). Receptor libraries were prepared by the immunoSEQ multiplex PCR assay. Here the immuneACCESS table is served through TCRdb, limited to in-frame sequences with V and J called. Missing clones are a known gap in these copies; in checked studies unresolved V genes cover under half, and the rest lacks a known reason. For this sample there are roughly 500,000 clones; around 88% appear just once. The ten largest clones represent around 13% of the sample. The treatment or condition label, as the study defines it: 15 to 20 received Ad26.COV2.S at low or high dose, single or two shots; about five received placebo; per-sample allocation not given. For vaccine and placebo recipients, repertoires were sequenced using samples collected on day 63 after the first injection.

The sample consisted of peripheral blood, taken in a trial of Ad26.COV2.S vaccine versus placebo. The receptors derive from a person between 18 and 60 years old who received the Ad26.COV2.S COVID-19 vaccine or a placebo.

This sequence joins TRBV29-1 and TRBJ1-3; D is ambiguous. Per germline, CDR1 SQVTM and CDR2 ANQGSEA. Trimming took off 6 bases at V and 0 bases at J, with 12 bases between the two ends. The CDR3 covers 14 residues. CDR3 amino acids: CSVTNPHSGNTIYF. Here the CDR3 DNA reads TGCAGCGTCACTAACCCCCACTCTGGAAACACCATATATTTT.

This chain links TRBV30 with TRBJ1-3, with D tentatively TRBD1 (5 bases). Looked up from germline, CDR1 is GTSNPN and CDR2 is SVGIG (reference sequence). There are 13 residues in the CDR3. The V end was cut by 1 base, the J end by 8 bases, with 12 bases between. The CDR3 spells CAWSDGAGYTIYF. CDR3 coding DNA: TGTGCCTGGAGTGACGGGGCAGGGTACACCATATATTTT.

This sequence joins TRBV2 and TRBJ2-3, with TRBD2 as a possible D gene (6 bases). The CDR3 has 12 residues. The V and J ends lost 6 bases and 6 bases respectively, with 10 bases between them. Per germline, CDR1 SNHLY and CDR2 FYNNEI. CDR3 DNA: TGTGCCAGCAGGTCCGGAGGGGATACGCAGTATTTT. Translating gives CASRSGGDTQYF.

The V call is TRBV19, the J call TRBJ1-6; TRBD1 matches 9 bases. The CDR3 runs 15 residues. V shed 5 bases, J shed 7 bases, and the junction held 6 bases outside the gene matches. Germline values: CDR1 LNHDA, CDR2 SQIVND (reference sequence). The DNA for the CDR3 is TGTGCCAGTAGTTCATGGACAGGGGAAAATTCACCCCTCCACTTT. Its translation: CASSSWTGENSPLHF. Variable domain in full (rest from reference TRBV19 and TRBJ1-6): DGGITQSPKYLFRKEGQNVTLSCEQNLNHDAMYWYRQDPGQGLRLIYYSQIVNDFQKGDIAEGYSVSREKKESFPLTVTSAQKNPTAFYLCASSSWTGENSPLHFGNGTRLTVT.

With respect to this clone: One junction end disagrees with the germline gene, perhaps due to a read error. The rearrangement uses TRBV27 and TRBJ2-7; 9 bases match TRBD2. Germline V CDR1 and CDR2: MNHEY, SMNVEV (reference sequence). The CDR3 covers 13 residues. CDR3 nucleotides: TGTGCCAGCAGTATTCCTACGAGCGGGAGGTTGGACTTC. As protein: CASSIPTSGRLDF.

Here the CDR3 DNA reads TGTGCCAGCAGTTTGCTTTTCGGGAACACTGAAGCTTTCTTT. Translating gives CASSLLFGNTEAFF. The J gene is TRBJ1-1, the V gene TRBV28; no clear D gene. Germline V lookup: CDR1 MDHEN, CDR2 SYDVKM. Deletions cut 3 bases from V and 1 base from J, with 9 bases between. The length of the CDR3 is 14 residues.

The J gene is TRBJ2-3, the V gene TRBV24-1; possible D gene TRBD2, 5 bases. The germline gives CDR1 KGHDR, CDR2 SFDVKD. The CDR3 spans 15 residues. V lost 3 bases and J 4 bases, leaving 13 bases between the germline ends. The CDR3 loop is CATSDVGRGPDTQYF. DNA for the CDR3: TGTGCCACCAGTGATGTTGGGAGAGGCCCAGATACGCAGTATTTT.

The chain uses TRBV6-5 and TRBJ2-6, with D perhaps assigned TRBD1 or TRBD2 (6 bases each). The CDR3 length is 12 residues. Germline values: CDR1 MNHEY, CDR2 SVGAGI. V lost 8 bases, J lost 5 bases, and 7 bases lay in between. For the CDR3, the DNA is TGTGCCAGCGGGGGGCGGGCCAACGTCCTGACTTTC. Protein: CASGGRANVLTF.

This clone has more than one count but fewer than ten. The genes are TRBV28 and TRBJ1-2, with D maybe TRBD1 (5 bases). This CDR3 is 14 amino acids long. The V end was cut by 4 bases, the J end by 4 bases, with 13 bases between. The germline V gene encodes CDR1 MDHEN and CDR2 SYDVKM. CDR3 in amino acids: CASSSTRDGYGYTF. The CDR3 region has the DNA TGTGCCAGCAGTTCCACCAGGGACGGCTATGGCTACACCTTC.

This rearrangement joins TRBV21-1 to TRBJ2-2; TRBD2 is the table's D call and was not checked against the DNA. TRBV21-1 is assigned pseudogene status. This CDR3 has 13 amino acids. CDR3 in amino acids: CASRERGAGELFF. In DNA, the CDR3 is TGTGCCAGCAGAGAGAGAGGAGCCGGGGAGCTGTTTTTT.

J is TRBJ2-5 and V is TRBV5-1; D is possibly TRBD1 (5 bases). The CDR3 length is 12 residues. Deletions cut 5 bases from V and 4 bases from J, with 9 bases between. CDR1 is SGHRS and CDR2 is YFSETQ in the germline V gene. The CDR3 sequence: CASSGAGETQYF. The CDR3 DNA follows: TGCGCCAGCAGTGGGGCAGGAGAGACCCAGTACTTC.

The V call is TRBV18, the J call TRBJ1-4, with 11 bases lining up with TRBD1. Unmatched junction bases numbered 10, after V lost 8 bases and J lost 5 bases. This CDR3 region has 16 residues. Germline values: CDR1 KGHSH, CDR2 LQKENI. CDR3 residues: CASQLDRGLENEKLFF. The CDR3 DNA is TGTGCCAGCCAGCTGGACAGGGGGCTGGAAAATGAAAAACTGTTTTTT.

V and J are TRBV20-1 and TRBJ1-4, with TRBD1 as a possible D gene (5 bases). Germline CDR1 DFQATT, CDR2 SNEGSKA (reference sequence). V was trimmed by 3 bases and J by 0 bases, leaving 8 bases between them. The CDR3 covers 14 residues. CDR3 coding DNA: TGCAGTGCTAGTGGGGGGACAACTAATGAAAAACTGTTTTTT. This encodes CSASGGTTNEKLFF.

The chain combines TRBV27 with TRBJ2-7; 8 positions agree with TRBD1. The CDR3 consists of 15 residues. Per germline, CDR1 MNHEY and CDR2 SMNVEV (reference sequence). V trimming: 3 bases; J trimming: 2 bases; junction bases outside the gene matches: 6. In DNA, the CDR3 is TGTGCCAGCAGTTTCTGGCAGGGGGCTACCTACGAGCAGTACTTC. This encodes CASSFWQGATYEQYF.